This is a list of T cell receptor beta chains from one sample in a study of Graves' ophthalmopathy and Graves' hyperthyroidism. Via MiXCR, TCRdb re-called the multiplex PCR reads, giving one row per CDR3 protein. Of 200,000 to 250,000 distinct CDR3 sequences in the sample, roughly a fifth were seen once. The specimen sequenced was peripheral blood. These receptors were obtained from a woman aged 45-59 years with Graves' ophthalmopathy. Both conserved end residues are part of each CDR3. Fields, in order: J gene, V gene, CDR3 protein.

j_gene: TRBJ1-2; v_gene: TRBV6-5; CDR3aa: CASSYASTGANYGYTF
j_gene: TRBJ1-5; v_gene: TRBV6-5; CDR3aa: CASSHAGALGNQPQHF
j_gene: TRBJ1-5; v_gene: TRBV4-3; CDR3aa: CASSRGQSDQPQHF
j_gene: TRBJ2-3; v_gene: TRBV9; CDR3aa: CASSAEGLTDTQYF
j_gene: TRBJ2-5; v_gene: TRBV19; CDR3aa: CASSIDTGRRRKTQYF
j_gene: TRBJ1-1; v_gene: TRBV10-3; CDR3aa: CAISPGGQPNTEAFF
j_gene: TRBJ2-1; v_gene: TRBV12-3/TRBV12-4; CDR3aa: CASSPLRFNEQFF
j_gene: TRBJ2-2; v_gene: TRBV10-3; CDR3aa: CAISESAGTGELFF
j_gene: TRBJ2-7; v_gene: TRBV2; CDR3aa: CASRSGTSDHEQYF
j_gene: TRBJ2-7; v_gene: TRBV20-1; CDR3aa: CSATWTGGKEQYF
j_gene: TRBJ2-7; v_gene: TRBV12-3/TRBV12-4; CDR3aa: CASKGSPAENYEQYF
j_gene: TRBJ2-5; v_gene: TRBV28; CDR3aa: CASSLVPFETQYF
j_gene: TRBJ1-5; v_gene: TRBV27; CDR3aa: CASRMGGSLGPQHF